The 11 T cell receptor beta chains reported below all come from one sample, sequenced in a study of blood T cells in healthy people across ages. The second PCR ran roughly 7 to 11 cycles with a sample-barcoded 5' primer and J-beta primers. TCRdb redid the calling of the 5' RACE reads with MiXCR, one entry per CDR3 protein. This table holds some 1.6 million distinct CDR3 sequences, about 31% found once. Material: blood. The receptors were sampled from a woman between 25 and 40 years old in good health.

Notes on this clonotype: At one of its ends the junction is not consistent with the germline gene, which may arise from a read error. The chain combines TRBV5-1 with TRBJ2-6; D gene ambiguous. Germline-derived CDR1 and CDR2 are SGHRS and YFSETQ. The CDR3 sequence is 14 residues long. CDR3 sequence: CANSLSSGANVLTF. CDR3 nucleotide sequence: TGCGCCAACAGCTTGAGCTCTGGGGCCAACGTCCTGACTTTC.

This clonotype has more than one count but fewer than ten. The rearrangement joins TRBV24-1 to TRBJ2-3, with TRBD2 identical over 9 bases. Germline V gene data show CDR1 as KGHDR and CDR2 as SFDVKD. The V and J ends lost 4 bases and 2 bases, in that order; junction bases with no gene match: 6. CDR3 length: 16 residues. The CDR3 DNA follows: TGTGCCACCAGTGACCCTACTAGCGGGCTCACAGATACGCAGTATTTT. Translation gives CATSDPTSGLTDTQYF.

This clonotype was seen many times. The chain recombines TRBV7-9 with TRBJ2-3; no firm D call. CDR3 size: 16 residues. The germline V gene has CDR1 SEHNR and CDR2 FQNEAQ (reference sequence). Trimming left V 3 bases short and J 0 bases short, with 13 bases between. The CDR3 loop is CASSLALKGSTDTQYF. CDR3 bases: TGTGCCAGCAGCTTGGCCCTTAAGGGTAGCACAGATACGCAGTATTTT.

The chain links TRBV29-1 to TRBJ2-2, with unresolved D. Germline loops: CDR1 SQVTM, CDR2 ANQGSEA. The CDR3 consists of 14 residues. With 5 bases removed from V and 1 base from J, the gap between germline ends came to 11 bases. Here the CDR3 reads CSVFEEGNTGELFF. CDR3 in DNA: TGCAGCGTTTTCGAGGAAGGGAACACCGGGGAGCTGTTTTTT.

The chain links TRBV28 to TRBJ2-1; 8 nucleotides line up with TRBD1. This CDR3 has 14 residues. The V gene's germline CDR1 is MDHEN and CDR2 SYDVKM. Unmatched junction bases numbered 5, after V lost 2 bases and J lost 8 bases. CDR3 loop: CASSLGGRGHEQFF. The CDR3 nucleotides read TGTGCCAGCAGTTTAGGGGGCAGGGGGCATGAGCAGTTCTTC.

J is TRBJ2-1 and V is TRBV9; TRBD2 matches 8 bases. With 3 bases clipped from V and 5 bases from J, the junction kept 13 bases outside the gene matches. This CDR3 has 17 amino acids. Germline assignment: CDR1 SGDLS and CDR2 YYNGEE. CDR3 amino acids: CASSASSYGRVNNEQFF. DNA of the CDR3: TGTGCCAGCAGCGCAAGTAGCTACGGGAGGGTGAACAATGAGCAGTTCTTC.

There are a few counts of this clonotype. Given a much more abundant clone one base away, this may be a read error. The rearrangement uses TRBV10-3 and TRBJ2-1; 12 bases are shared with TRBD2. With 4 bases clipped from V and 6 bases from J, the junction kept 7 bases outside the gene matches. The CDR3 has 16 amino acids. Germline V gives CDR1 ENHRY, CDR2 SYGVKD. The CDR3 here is CAISVRTSGTCNEQFF. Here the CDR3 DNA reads TGTGCCATCAGTGTCAGGACTAGCGGGACCTGCAATGAGCAGTTCTTC.

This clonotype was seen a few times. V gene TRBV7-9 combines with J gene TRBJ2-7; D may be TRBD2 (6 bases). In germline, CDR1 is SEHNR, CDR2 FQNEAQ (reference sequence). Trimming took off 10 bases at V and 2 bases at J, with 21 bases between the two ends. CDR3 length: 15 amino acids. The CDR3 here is CATDSVGTLTYEQYF. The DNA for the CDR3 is TGTGCCACTGATTCGGTAGGGACTTTAACCTACGAGCAGTACTTC.

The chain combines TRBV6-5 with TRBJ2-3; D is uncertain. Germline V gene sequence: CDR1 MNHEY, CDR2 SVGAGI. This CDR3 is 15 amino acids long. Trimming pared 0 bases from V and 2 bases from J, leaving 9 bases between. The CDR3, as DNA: TGTGCCAGCAGTTACTCGTCCGTAGACACAGATACGCAGTATTTT. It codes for CASSYSSVDTDTQYF.

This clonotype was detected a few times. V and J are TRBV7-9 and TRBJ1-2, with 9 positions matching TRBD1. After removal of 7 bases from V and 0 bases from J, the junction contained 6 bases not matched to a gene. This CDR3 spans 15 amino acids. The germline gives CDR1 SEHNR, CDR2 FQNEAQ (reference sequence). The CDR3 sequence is CASTLGQGSNYGYTF. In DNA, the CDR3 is TGTGCCAGCACCCTCGGACAGGGGTCTAACTATGGCTACACCTTC.

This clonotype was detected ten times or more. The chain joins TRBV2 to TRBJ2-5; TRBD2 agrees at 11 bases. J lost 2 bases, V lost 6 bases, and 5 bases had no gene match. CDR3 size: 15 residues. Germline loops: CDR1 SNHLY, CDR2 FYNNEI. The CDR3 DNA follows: TGTGCCAGCAGAGCTAGCGGGGGGCCACAAGAGACCCAGTACTTC. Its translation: CASRASGGPQETQYF.